This is a list of T cell receptor beta chains from one sample in a study of CD8+ T cells in alopecia areata. The method was immunoSEQ multiplex PCR; TCRdb's version includes in-frame clones alone and lacks a portion of them. Among roughly 150,000 clones, about 60% were seen once, and the ten largest hold 6.4%. This specimen consisted of CD4+ T cells sorted from blood, obtained at week 0. The receptors here all came from a human donor with alopecia areata. Both conserved end residues are part of each CDR3. The D gene is left open where the match is weak. Expanded clones get a size class; other rows say once, few or many, or leave the size out.

clone_size,j_call,v_call,d_call,cdr3_aa,cdr3_nt
NA,TRBJ2-4,TRBV23-1,NA,CARGYRAAKNIQYF,TGCGCCAGGGGTTACAGGGCGGCCAAAAACATTCAGTACTTC
NA,TRBJ2-7,TRBV30,TRBD1,CAWSVTGVPYEQYF,TGTGCCTGGAGTGTGACAGGGGTACCCTACGAGCAGTACTTC
few,TRBJ1-2,TRBV29-1,TRBD1,CSVDLSGGGGYGYTF,TGCAGCGTTGATCTGTCAGGGGGCGGTGGCTATGGCTACACCTTC
few,TRBJ1-4,TRBV4-1,NA,CASSQDRRPTNEKLFF,TGCGCCAGCAGCCAAGATCGGCGACCTACTAATGAAAAACTGTTTTTT
NA,TRBJ2-7,TRBV7-6,NA,CASSGTSYEQYF,TGTGCCAGCAGCGGCACTTCCTACGAGCAGTACTTC
NA,TRBJ2-3,TRBV4-3,NA,CASSQGEIETQYF,TGCGCCAGCAGCCAAGGGGAAATTGAAACGCAGTATTTT
NA,TRBJ1-5,TRBV7-2,TRBD1,CASSWAGTANQPQHF,TGTGCCAGCAGCTGGGCTGGGACAGCGAATCAGCCCCAGCATTTT
NA,TRBJ1-2,TRBV27,TRBD1,CASSPRGQGAYYGYTF,TGTGCCAGCAGTCCACGGGGACAGGGGGCATACTATGGCTACACCTTC
few,TRBJ2-2,TRBV29-1,NA,CSVADRGLWAGELFF,TGCAGCGTGGCGGATCGGGGGCTGTGGGCCGGGGAGCTGTTTTTT
few,TRBJ1-5,TRBV7-6,NA,CASSLDDFGVQPQHF,TGTGCCAGCAGCTTAGACGATTTCGGGGTGCAGCCCCAGCATTTT
NA,TRBJ1-2,TRBV29-1,TRBD1,CSVARATGGHGYTF,TGCAGCGTTGCAAGGGCGACAGGGGGTCATGGCTACACCTTC
few,TRBJ2-3,TRBV5-1,TRBD2,CASSGLAGGADTQYF,TGCGCCAGCAGCGGACTAGCGGGGGGCGCAGATACGCAGTATTTT
few,TRBJ1-2,TRBV4-2,NA,CASSQGEDYGYTF,TGTGCCAGCAGCCAGGGGGAGGACTATGGCTACACCTTC
few,TRBJ2-6,TRBV19,NA,CASRNSGANVLTF,TGTGCCAGTAGGAACTCTGGGGCCAACGTCCTGACTTTC
NA,TRBJ1-3,TRBV29-1,TRBD1,CSVVDRAGNTIYF,TGCAGCGTTGTTGACAGGGCCGGAAACACCATATATTTT
NA,TRBJ1-1,TRBV11-2,NA,CASSSFGTHNTEAFF,TGTGCCAGCAGCTCCTTCGGGACACATAACACTGAAGCTTTCTTT
NA,TRBJ1-5,TRBV6-5,NA,CATGGSGQQPQHF,TGTGCCACCGGAGGATCCGGGCAGCAGCCCCAGCATTTT
NA,TRBJ2-6,TRBV10-3,NA,CAIRGQASGANVLTF,TGTGCCATCAGGGGACAAGCCTCTGGGGCCAACGTCCTGACTTTC
NA,TRBJ1-1,TRBV29-1,NA,CSVGVSGTEAFF,TGCAGCGTTGGAGTCTCGGGCACTGAAGCTTTCTTT
few,TRBJ2-1,TRBV4-3,TRBD2,CASSHASGGFYNEQFF,TGCGCCAGCAGCCATGCTAGCGGGGGGTTCTACAATGAGCAGTTCTTC
few,TRBJ2-5,TRBV5-6,NA,CASSLMGQETQYF,TGTGCCAGCAGCTTAATGGGTCAAGAGACCCAGTACTTC
NA,TRBJ2-1,TRBV5-4,NA,CASSHNNEWEQFF,TGTGCCAGCAGCCATAATAACGAGTGGGAGCAGTTCTTC
few,TRBJ2-5,TRBV10-3,NA,CAISESKGVETQYF,TGTGCCATCAGTGAGTCGAAGGGAGTGGAGACCCAGTACTTC
NA,TRBJ2-7,TRBV7-7,TRBD1,CASSLQGAGPGEQYF,TGTGCTAGCAGCCTCCAGGGGGCAGGGCCAGGGGAGCAGTACTTC
NA,TRBJ2-1,TRBV23-1,NA,CASSPGRDKNEQFF,TGCGCCAGCAGTCCTGGGCGGGATAAGAATGAGCAGTTCTTC
NA,TRBJ2-7,TRBV13,TRBD2,CASSLGGLAGQDEQYF,TGTGCCAGCAGCTTAGGGGGACTAGCGGGGCAGGACGAGCAGTACTTC
NA,TRBJ1-5,TRBV15,NA,CATSRVAGRNQPQHF,TGTGCCACCAGCAGAGTGGCGGGACGCAATCAGCCCCAGCATTTT
NA,TRBJ1-4,TRBV30,TRBD1,CAGQGNEKLFF,TGTGCGGGACAGGGTAATGAAAAACTGTTTTTT
NA,TRBJ2-3,TRBV29-1,NA,CSTRDSHTQYF,TGCAGCACGCGGGACTCACATACGCAGTATTTT
NA,TRBJ2-7,TRBV4-1,NA,CASSQGLGGPSYEQYF,TGCGCCAGCAGCCAAGGCCTCGGGGGCCCCTCCTACGAGCAGTACTTC
once,TRBJ2-5,TRBV30,NA,CAWRAQETQYF,TGTGCCTGGAGGGCCCAAGAGACCCAGTACTTC
few,TRBJ2-2,TRBV15,TRBD2,CATSRGWRGTAGELFF,TGTGCCACCAGCAGAGGGTGGCGGGGGACCGCCGGGGAGCTGTTTTTT
NA,TRBJ1-2,TRBV12-5,NA,CASGPGTHYGYTF,TGTGCTAGTGGTCCCGGGACACACTATGGCTACACCTTC
NA,TRBJ2-4,TRBV5-1,NA,CASSLESQLAKNIQYF,TGCGCCAGCAGCTTGGAATCCCAACTAGCCAAAAACATTCAGTACTTC
NA,TRBJ1-2,TRBV6-5,TRBD1,CASRPGTGRYGYTF,TGTGCCAGCAGACCCGGGACAGGGCGGTATGGCTACACCTTC
NA,TRBJ2-7,TRBV5-1,NA,CASSSDRSYEQYF,TGCGCCAGCAGCTCAGACAGATCCTACGAGCAGTACTTC
NA,TRBJ2-7,TRBV10-2,NA,CASEWAYEQYF,TGCGCCAGCGAGTGGGCGTACGAGCAGTACTTC
NA,TRBJ2-5,TRBV15,NA,CATSRDVRGGQETQYF,TGTGCCACCAGCAGAGATGTGAGGGGGGGCCAAGAGACCCAGTACTTC
NA,TRBJ2-6,TRBV5-6,NA,CASSLRTGANVLTF,TGTGCCAGCAGCTTACGAACTGGGGCCAACGTCCTGACTTTC
NA,TRBJ2-3,TRBV2,NA,CASSPTPDTQYF,TGTGCCAGCAGTCCGACTCCAGATACGCAGTATTTT
NA,TRBJ2-1,TRBV2,NA,CASSSQGRHDNEQFF,TGTGCCAGCAGCTCGCAGGGGCGCCATGACAATGAGCAGTTCTTC
NA,TRBJ1-5,TRBV27,TRBD1,CASRPTGLGGNQPQHF,TGTGCCAGCAGGCCGACAGGGTTGGGCGGCAATCAGCCCCAGCATTTT
once,TRBJ1-1,TRBV29-1,TRBD1,CSVENPTGVDTEAFF,TGCAGCGTTGAGAACCCTACAGGGGTCGACACTGAAGCTTTCTTT
NA,TRBJ2-6,TRBV6-5,TRBD1,CASSTGDSQTNVLTF,TGTGCCAGCAGTACCGGGGACAGTCAGACCAACGTCCTGACTTTC
NA,TRBJ1-3,TRBV29-1,NA,CSVASGFRRDTIYF,TGCAGCGTTGCTTCGGGTTTCAGGAGGGACACCATATATTTT
NA,TRBJ2-5,TRBV10-3,NA,CAISESGSQETQYF,TGTGCCATCAGTGAGTCAGGATCACAAGAGACCCAGTACTTC
NA,TRBJ2-7,TRBV10-3,NA,CAISPTPYEQYF,TGTGCCATCAGTCCCACCCCCTACGAGCAGTACTTC
NA,TRBJ2-3,TRBV6-5,TRBD2,CASRDPGLGLDTQYF,TGTGCCAGCAGGGATCCGGGACTAGGGCTAGATACGCAGTATTTT